One sample yielded the 14 T cell receptor beta chains listed below, sequenced in a study of cytomegalovirus exposure and HLA in healthy donors. Assay: immunoSEQ multiplex PCR; the TCRdb copy retains only in-frame clones and omits some. The profile shows under 150,000 clones, around nine tenths of them singletons. Sequencing was carried out using PBMCs. The receptor set was obtained from a man aged 18 to 35 in good health and CMV-seropositive.

This clone appeared a single time. The V call is TRBV29-1, the J call TRBJ2-3; D unresolved. Germline CDR1 and CDR2: SQVTM and ANQGSEA. V was shortened by 3 bases and J by 3 bases, with 10 bases between the two germline ends. The CDR3 length is 13 residues. CDR3 DNA: TGCAGCGTTGATTTTTGGGCTACAGATACGCAGTATTTT. Translation gives CSVDFWATDTQYF.

The CDR3 loop reads CASSFGWTGELFF. DNA for the CDR3: TGTGCCAGCAGCTTCGGGTGGACCGGGGAGCTGTTTTTT. The rearrangement joins TRBV5-6 to TRBJ2-2; unclear D gene. V was cut by 2 bases and J by 5 bases, with 7 bases left in between. CDR3 length: 13 amino acids. Looked up from germline, CDR1 is SGHDT and CDR2 is YYEEEE.

The chain combines TRBV11-3 with TRBJ2-1; tentative D call: TRBD1 (5 bases). This CDR3 has 16 residues. Germline CDR1 and CDR2: SGHNT and YENEEA. The V end lost 0 bases, the J end lost 1 base, and 10 bases lay between the germline ends. The CDR3 DNA reads TGTGCCAGCAGCTTAGAATGGGCAGGGTCCTACAATGAGCAGTTCTTC. Translated: CASSLEWAGSYNEQFF. The variable domain in full, with the rest retrieved from reference TRBV11-3 and TRBJ2-1, is EAGVVQSPRYKIIEKKQPVAFWCNPISGHNTLYWYLQNLGQGPELLIRYENEEAVDDSQLPKDRFSAERLKGVDSTLKIQPAELGDSAVYLCASSLEWAGSYNEQFFGPGTRLTVL.

CDR3 sequence: CASSQVGTGRMNTEAFF. The CDR3 nucleotides are TGCGCCAGCAGCCAAGTTGGTACAGGGAGAATGAACACTGAAGCTTTCTTT. This chain joins TRBV4-1 and TRBJ1-1; weak D call: TRBD1 (6 bases). The CDR3 covers 17 residues. The germline V gene has CDR1 MGHRA and CDR2 YSYEKL. Trimming took 1 base from V and 0 from J, leaving 15 bases between them.

The chain employs TRBV5-1 and TRBJ1-2, with D possibly being TRBD1 (6 bases). The germline V gene encodes CDR1 SGHRS and CDR2 YFSETQ. The V end was cut by 4 bases, the J end by 7 bases, with 17 bases between. There are 14 residues in the CDR3. The CDR3 reads CASSPQGPPGGYTF. Here the CDR3 DNA reads TGCGCCAGCAGCCCACAGGGCCCACCTGGTGGCTACACCTTC.

V gene TRBV25-1 combines with J gene TRBJ2-1, with 7 bases identical to TRBD1. The ends lost 7 bases at V and 7 bases at J; junction bases unmatched: 10. Germline V lookup: CDR1 MGHDK, CDR2 SYGVNS. The CDR3 sequence is 14 residues long. CDR3 sequence: CASTDRDSENEQFF. The CDR3 region has the DNA TGTGCCAGCACAGACAGGGATTCAGAGAATGAGCAGTTCTTC.

The gene calls are TRBV5-8 and TRBJ1-2; D might be TRBD1 (5 bases). CDR1 and CDR2 from the germline V gene are SGHTS and YDEGEE. The ends were cut back, 4 bases at V and 6 bases at J, with 16 bases in the middle. This CDR3 has 14 amino acids. CDR3 in DNA: TGTGCCAGCAGCCCCGGATGGGGCAGGGATGGCTACACCTTC. Translating it yields CASSPGWGRDGYTF.

The gene calls are TRBV29-1 and TRBJ2-1; 8 bases match TRBD2. CDR1 is SQVTM, CDR2 ANQGSEA, per germline. The CDR3 runs to 15 residues. The junction had 14 bases not matched to a gene; V was cut back by 6 bases and J by 7 bases. CDR3 in amino acids: CSVEGRLAPGNEQFF. Written as DNA, the CDR3 is TGCAGCGTCGAGGGGAGACTAGCGCCGGGGAATGAGCAGTTCTTC.

The rearrangement joins TRBV27 to TRBJ1-2; unclear D gene. The germline V gene encodes CDR1 MNHEY and CDR2 SMNVEV (reference sequence). This CDR3 contains 12 residues. Trimming took 5 bases from V and 1 from J, leaving 5 bases between them. Here the CDR3 DNA reads TGTGCCAGCAGTACGAGTAACTATGGCTACACCTTC. It specifies CASSTSNYGYTF.

The chain combines TRBV7-8 with TRBJ1-4, with TRBD1 as a possible D gene (5 bases). Per germline, CDR1 SGHVS and CDR2 FQNEAQ. Trimming stripped 5 bases from V and 2 bases from J, with 15 bases between. The length of the CDR3 is 16 residues. The CDR3 loop is CASSPFSGRTNEKLFF. The CDR3, as DNA: TGTGCCAGCAGCCCTTTCTCAGGGAGGACTAATGAAAAACTGTTTTTT.

The chain joins TRBV28 to TRBJ1-4, with TRBD1 matching over 11 bases. This CDR3 comprises 15 residues. J lost 6 bases, V lost 8 bases, and 8 bases had no gene match. From germline, CDR1 is MDHEN and CDR2 SYDVKM. The CDR3 DNA follows: TGTGCCAGCTCGGGACAGGGGGTAGGGGATGAAAAACTGTTTTTT. Its translation: CASSGQGVGDEKLFF.

The J gene is TRBJ2-2, the V gene TRBV18; maybe TRBD2 (7 bases). Per the germline V gene, CDR1 is KGHSH and CDR2 is LQKENI. The CDR3 runs to 16 residues. Between the trimmed V and J ends, which lost 1 base and 4 bases, there was a span of 13 bases. CDR3 bases: TGTGCCAGCTCACCACTGCGGGGGCCCTTCACCGGGGAGCTGTTTTTT. Translated: CASSPLRGPFTGELFF.

The chain has TRBV29-1 and TRBJ2-3; 8 positions match TRBD1. The CDR3 is 13 residues long. V gave up 7 bases and J gave up 1 base; unmatched junction bases: 4. Germline-derived CDR1 and CDR2 are SQVTM and ANQGSEA. CDR3 coding DNA: TGCAGCGCCTCGGGACAGGGCACAGATACGCAGTATTTT. This sequence encodes CSASGQGTDTQYF.

The V call is TRBV5-1, the J call TRBJ2-5, with TRBD1 identical over 7 bases. CDR1 SGHRS and CDR2 YFSETQ come from the germline V gene. The CDR3 is 17 amino acids. V lost 0 bases, J lost 5 bases, and 13 bases stayed unmatched. The CDR3 is CASSLVASQGSWETQYF. Written as DNA, the CDR3 is TGCGCCAGCAGCTTGGTGGCTTCACAGGGGTCGTGGGAGACCCAGTACTTC.